This T cell receptor beta chain derives from a study of blood T cell repertoires in COVID-19. Study-wide context: Samples taken during acute and convalescent COVID-19 were collected in the United States, Italy and Spain. Sources were T cells, B-cell-depleted T cells, or PBMCs; the material itself was cDNA or gDNA.

The V end lost 1 base, the J end lost 0 bases, and 12 bases lay between the germline ends. The CDR3 length is 16 residues. CDR1 SGHDN and CDR2 FVKESK come from the germline V gene. Authors' processing steps: Amplified reference gene primers provided the basis for estimating nucleated cell counts. TCRdb's copy holds only in-frame clones and misses some; the assay was immunoSEQ multiplex PCR. Clone size and V and J calls were adopted from that table, with D and trimming inferred from the DNA. The repertoire holds under 100,000 clones, around 90% seen once, with 3% to 3.5% in the top ten. The sample comprised peripheral blood. The V call is TRBV14, the J call TRBJ1-1; D might be TRBD1 (6 bases). This receptor was taken from a woman in her seventies with acute or convalescent COVID-19. The DNA of the CDR3 is TGTGCCAGCAGCCAAGGGACAGAGTACATGAACACTGAAGCTTTCTTT. Translation: CASSQGTEYMNTEAFF.